This TCR beta chain was sequenced in a study of blood T cell repertoires in COVID-19. Study-level information: Donors in the United States, Italy and Spain gave samples during acute or convalescent COVID-19.

Enrollment of patients from Seattle took place during active infection, with longitudinal follow-up. Germline lookup yields CDR1 SGHRS and CDR2 YFSETQ. The CDR3 contains 16 residues. V dropped 0 bases and J dropped 7; count of bases not matched to a gene: 6. Authors' data handling: Counts of nucleated cells, estimated from reference gene primer amplification, were obtained. The table came from immunoSEQ multiplex PCR; TCRdb's copy has only in-frame clones and leaves some out. V and J calls and clone size are as listed in that table; D and trimming were resolved from the DNA. In the table there are roughly 260,000 clones, around nine tenths of which are singletons. This clone appeared once.

The sequencing sample was made of peripheral blood. This receptor was identified in a woman aged 25 to 39 with COVID-19, enrolled during active disease. The chain joins TRBV5-1 to TRBJ1-5; the match to TRBD1 covers 11 bases. The CDR3 DNA sequence: TGCGCCAGCAGCTTGGGGACAGGGGGCAGCGTGCAGCCCCAGCATTTT. Translation gives CASSLGTGGSVQPQHF.